A single sample gave rise to the 18 T cell receptor beta chains below, sequenced in a study of shared clonotypes between healthy human individuals. Only in-frame clones appear in the TCRdb table, and some are missing; sequencing was by immunoSEQ multiplex PCR. The sample lists around 1.5 million clones; 95% to 99% were seen once. Sample: naive CD4+ T cells sorted from blood. Sample subset: CD45RA+ positively selected. The receptors stem from a man aged 25-45 years in good health.

V usage is TRBV28 and J usage is TRBJ1-5; TRBD1 is a possible D gene (5 bases). In germline, CDR1 is MDHEN, CDR2 SYDVKM. Trimming stripped 6 bases from V and 2 bases from J, with 14 bases between. The CDR3 is 15 residues long. The CDR3 DNA reads as TGTGCCAGCAGGTACGGGGGGTCCGGCAATCAGCCCCAGCATTTT. Its protein product is CASRYGGSGNQPQHF.

The genes are TRBV6-5 and TRBJ2-7; D uncertain. This CDR3 region has 13 residues. Germline assignment: CDR1 MNHEY and CDR2 SVGAGI. Trimming stripped 4 bases from V and 9 bases from J, with 16 bases between. The CDR3 nucleotides read TGTGCCAGCAGTTTAAGTCCTTTGGCCGGGCAGTACTTC. It specifies CASSLSPLAGQYF.

In its sample, this clone was seen once. The rearrangement links TRBV5-3 to TRBJ2-7; D not certain. TRBV5-3 is filed as an ORF, its function uncertain. The length of the CDR3 is 16 residues. V gave up 3 bases and J gave up 2 bases, with 18 bases separating them. As DNA, the CDR3 is TGTGCCAGAAGCTCTCACAGCGCAGTTGCTACCTACGAGCAGTACTTC. Protein product: CARSSHSAVATYEQYF.

The rearrangement uses TRBV25-1 and TRBJ2-7, with 9 bases identical to TRBD1. Trimming removed 8 bases from V and 3 bases from J; junction bases left unmatched: 14. The CDR3 length is 16 residues. Per the germline V gene, CDR1 is MGHDK and CDR2 is SYGVNS. As DNA, the CDR3 is TGTGCCAGCTCCCCGGGACAGGGTCGATTTATCTACGAGCAGTACTTC. Encoded protein: CASSPGQGRFIYEQYF.

This chain uses TRBV28 with TRBJ2-7; TRBD1 agrees at 12 bases. This CDR3 region has 13 residues. Germline CDR1 and CDR2: MDHEN and SYDVKM. The V segment lost 7 bases and the J segment 7 bases; nucleotides outside the gene matches: 5. The CDR3 region is CASIRDRGQEQYF. CDR3 in DNA: TGTGCCAGCATCCGGGACAGGGGGCAGGAGCAGTACTTC.

This sequence joins TRBV7-9 and TRBJ1-2; D is ambiguous. Germline lookup yields CDR1 SEHNR and CDR2 FQNEAQ (reference sequence). The CDR3 contains 12 residues. Trimming took off 5 bases at V and 3 bases at J, with 7 bases between the two ends. Here the CDR3 DNA reads TGTGCCAGCAGCGCCAACCACTATGGCTACACCTTC. Translation gives CASSANHYGYTF.

The rearrangement joins TRBV9 to TRBJ2-1; 10 bases fit TRBD1. The CDR3 has 17 amino acids. V gave up 0 bases and J gave up 2 bases; unmatched junction bases: 5. Per germline, CDR1 SGDLS and CDR2 YYNGEE. CDR3 in DNA: TGTGCCAGCAGCGTAGGCGGGACAGGGGCAGCCTACAATGAGCAGTTCTTC. It translates to CASSVGGTGAAYNEQFF.

The V call is TRBV19, the J call TRBJ2-5; 8 bases match TRBD2. Germline V gene lookup returns CDR1 LNHDA and CDR2 SQIVND (reference sequence). This CDR3 contains 16 residues. J was trimmed by 4 bases and V by 7 bases; bases with no gene match: 14. CDR3 protein: CASKELAERPRETQYF. CDR3 in DNA: TGTGCCAGTAAAGAACTAGCGGAGAGACCACGAGAGACCCAGTACTTC.

This chain joins TRBV18 and TRBJ2-5; 8 bases align to TRBD2. The CDR3 is 13 amino acids. In germline, CDR1 is KGHSH, CDR2 LQKENI. Trimming cost V 9 bases and J 2 bases; bases outside gene matches: 5. The CDR3 sequence is CASAREVQETQYF. The CDR3 region has the DNA TGTGCCAGTGCGCGGGAGGTACAAGAGACCCAGTACTTC. Based on the CDR3 plus reference TRBV18 and TRBJ2-5, the full variable domain is NAGVMQNPRHLVRRRGQEARLRCSPMKGHSHVYWYRQLPEEGLKFMVYLQKENIIDESGMPKERFSAEFPKEGPSILRIQQVVRGDSAAYFCASAREVQETQYFGPGTRLLVL.

CDR3 nucleotides: TGTGCCAGCAGCTTGGATAGAAGCAATGAGCAGTTCTTC. Translated, it gives CASSLDRSNEQFF. This chain uses TRBV5-6 with TRBJ2-1; D gene unclear. The CDR3 length is 13 residues. Trimming shortened V by 0 bases and J by 6 bases, and 7 bases separated the two germline ends. From germline, CDR1 is SGHDT and CDR2 YYEEEE.

J is TRBJ2-2 and V is TRBV28, with D tentatively TRBD2 (5 bases). Germline values: CDR1 MDHEN, CDR2 SYDVKM. V was shortened by 7 bases and J by 0 bases, with 12 bases between the two germline ends. The CDR3 is 15 residues long. In DNA, the CDR3 is TGTGCCAGCAATTACGGGGTCGCGAACACCGGGGAGCTGTTTTTT. Protein product: CASNYGVANTGELFF.

The chain joins TRBV10-1 to TRBJ2-3, with TRBD2 as a possible D gene (6 bases). V was cut by 0 bases and J by 0 bases, with 7 bases left in between. The CDR3 totals 15 residues. The germline CDR1 and CDR2 sequences are WNHNN and SYGVQD (reference sequence). DNA of the CDR3: TGCGCCAGCAGTGAGTCGGGACTTAGCACAGATACGCAGTATTTT. It is translated as CASSESGLSTDTQYF.

J is TRBJ1-2 and V is TRBV25-1, with D unclear. This CDR3 comprises 15 residues. Germline CDR1 MGHDK, CDR2 SYGVNS. With 6 bases removed from V and 2 bases from J, the gap between germline ends came to 16 bases. CDR3 nucleotide sequence: TGTGCCAGCAGCCCAGCCCCAGAACCCAACTATGGCTACACCTTC. Its protein product is CASSPAPEPNYGYTF.

V gene TRBV10-3 combines with J gene TRBJ1-2; TRBD1 agrees at 9 bases. V dropped 5 bases and J dropped 2; count of bases not matched to a gene: 6. Germline V CDR1 and CDR2: ENHRY, SYGVKD. This CDR3 spans 15 amino acids. The CDR3 sequence: CAISRDRERNYGYTF. CDR3 coding DNA: TGTGCCATCAGTCGGGACAGGGAACGGAACTATGGCTACACCTTC.

The genes are TRBV12-5 and TRBJ2-3; TRBD2 is a possible D gene (6 bases). Trimming pared 2 bases from V and 4 bases from J, leaving 13 bases between. The CDR3 length is 15 residues. CDR1 LGHNT and CDR2 FRNRAP come from the germline V gene. The DNA for the CDR3 is TGTGCTAGTGGTTTGCGTGGGGACTCAGCAGATACGCAGTATTTT. Residues: CASGLRGDSADTQYF.

The chain couples TRBV7-2 to TRBJ2-2; TRBD1 aligns across 7 bases. With V trimmed by 5 bases and J by 1 base, 10 bases remained unmatched. Germline CDR1 reads SGHTA; CDR2 reads FQGNSA. CDR3 length: 17 residues. CDR3 bases: TGTGCCAGCAGCCCAAGTGGAGACAGGGTGAACACCGGGGAGCTGTTTTTT. Protein product: CASSPSGDRVNTGELFF. The variable domain in full, with the rest retrieved from reference TRBV7-2 and TRBJ2-2, is GAGVSQSPSNKVTEKGKDVELRCDPISGHTALYWYRQSLGQGLEFLIYFQGNSAPDKSGLPSDRFSAERTGGSVSTLTIQRTQQEDSAVYLCASSPSGDRVNTGELFFGEGSRLTVL.

The CDR3 DNA sequence: TGTGCCAGCAGCCACACAGGGAATCAGCCCCAGCATTTT. Protein: CASSHTGNQPQHF. The chain combines TRBV27 with TRBJ1-5, with TRBD1 as a possible D gene (6 bases). Germline CDR1 is MNHEY and CDR2 is SMNVEV (reference sequence). V dropped 6 bases and J dropped 4 bases, with 10 bases sitting between them. This CDR3 contains 13 residues.

The chain uses TRBV5-1 and TRBJ2-7; 10 bases fit TRBD2. Trimming cost V 5 bases and J 0 bases; bases outside gene matches: 11. The germline V gene has CDR1 SGHRS and CDR2 YFSETQ. This CDR3 has 17 residues. CDR3 protein: CASRPHSSGGNSYEQYF. CDR3 sequence (DNA): TGCGCCAGCAGGCCACATTCTAGCGGGGGAAACTCCTACGAGCAGTACTTC.